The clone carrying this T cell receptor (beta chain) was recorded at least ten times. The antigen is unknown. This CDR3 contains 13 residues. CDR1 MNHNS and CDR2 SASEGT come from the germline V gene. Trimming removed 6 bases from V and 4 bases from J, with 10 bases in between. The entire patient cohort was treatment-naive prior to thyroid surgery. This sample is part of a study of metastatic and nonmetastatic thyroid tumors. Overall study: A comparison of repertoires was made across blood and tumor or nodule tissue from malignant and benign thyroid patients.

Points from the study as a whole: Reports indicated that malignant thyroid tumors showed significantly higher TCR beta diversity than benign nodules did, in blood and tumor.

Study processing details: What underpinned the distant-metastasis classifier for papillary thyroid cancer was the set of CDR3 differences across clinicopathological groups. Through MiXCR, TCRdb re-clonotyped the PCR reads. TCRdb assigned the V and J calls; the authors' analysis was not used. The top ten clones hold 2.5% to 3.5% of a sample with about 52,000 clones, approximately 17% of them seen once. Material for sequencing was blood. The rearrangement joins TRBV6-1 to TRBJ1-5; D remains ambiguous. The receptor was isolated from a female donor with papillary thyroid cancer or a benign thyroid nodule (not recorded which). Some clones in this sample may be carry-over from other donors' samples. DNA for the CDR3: TGTGCCAGCAGCGATACCGTGAATCAGCCCCAGCATTTT. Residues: CASSDTVNQPQHF.